This T cell receptor (beta chain) originates from a study of vaccination effects on CD4 cells after COVID-19. Study as a whole: A couple of convalescent patients provided samples 16 days and one week prevaccination. Study-level points and caveats: The study found that post-vaccine spike-reactive clones in convalescents were mainly new vaccine-induced clones.

Assay: immunoSEQ multiplex PCR; the TCRdb copy retains only in-frame clones and omits some. Counted here are approximately 38,000 clones, over 60% occurring once; the ten biggest clones make up roughly 30%. This CDR3 contains 13 residues. V dropped 6 bases and J dropped 11; count of bases not matched to a gene: 7. The germline V gene has CDR1 MNHEY and CDR2 SVGAGI. As for this clone: The antigen is not known.

ViraFEST assay sequencing came after antigen-specific CD4+ T cells were expanded with viral peptide pools. CD4+ T cell isolation took place after 10 days of culture. The person acquired a PCR-confirmed SARS-CoV-2 infection between March and December 2020. Supplemented with around 9.8 IU/ml IL-2 and 8 to 10 ug/ml peptides, around 2 million PBMC per well were kept in culture. Material: CD4+ T cells from PBMCs cultured with a peptide pool, obtained before COVID-19 vaccination. This chain joins TRBV6-5 and TRBJ1-6; 7 positions match TRBD1. The source of this sequence is a human donor who had a prior SARS-CoV-2 infection. This chain's CDR3 is CASRPRQGTPLHF. The CDR3 bases are TGTGCCAGCAGACCGAGACAGGGAACACCCCTCCACTTT.